This TCR beta chain originates from a study of CD8+ T cells in alopecia areata (dated by TCRdb to 2016 to 2019). In the study overall: The treated patients, all with moderate-to-severe alopecia areata, were enrolled in an open-label pilot trial of oral tofacitinib given at 5 to 10 mg twice daily. Amplification of TCRbeta CDR3 regions was done by immunoSEQ multiplex PCR using 35 Vbeta forward primers and 13 Jbeta reverse primers. To study T cell clonal expansion in alopecia areata, the researchers applied high-throughput TCRbeta sequencing to both the C3H/HeJ mouse model and human patients. Clonality in the scalp was compared among normal scalp (n=4), patchy alopecia areata scalp (n=8), and alopecia totalis/universalis scalp (n=8). Tofacitinib-treated patients had biopsies at baseline and at 4 and 24 weeks of treatment, with a later scalp biopsy in several patients. RNA was obtained with the PAXgene miRNA kit for fixed scalp, the miRNeasy kit for PBMCs, and the RNeasy kit for mouse skin. Patients received tofacitinib for 6 to 18 months and were then followed off drug for 6 months to check for delayed response and recurrence. In humans, TCRbeta sequencing was performed on scalp tissue and on sorted CD4+ and CD8+ peripheral blood T cells from healthy controls and from patients with patchy or totalis/universalis alopecia areata. What the work shows at the level of the full study, not this receptor alone: Compared with normal scalp, lesional scalp, particularly in alopecia totalis/universalis, had higher clonality and more expanded CD8+ clones, which suggests antigenic drive. Unlike mouse skin, where gammadelta T cells dominate, normal human skin contains resident alphabeta T cells that get sequenced too, which complicates analysis of the scalp TCR repertoire. TCR sequences shared between patients were less clear than in mice, possibly partly because of HLA diversity in the patient population.

CDR1 and CDR2, per the germline V gene, are SGHTA and FQGNSA. The CDR3 sequence holds 14 residues, the cysteine and phenylalanine included. Here the CDR3 DNA is all that survives: 42 bases in frame from base 1. V lost 8 bases and J lost 8 bases, and the count of bases not matched to a germline gene is 9. Explained via the paper, the time point label denotes: baseline before oral tofacitinib. From alopecia areata patients, peripheral blood was collected along with lesional scalp punch biopsies. PBMCs were isolated by density centrifugation and stained for CD3, CD4 and CD8, after which CD4+ and CD8+ T cells were sorted on a FACSAria. The library was obtained by the immunoSEQ multiplex PCR assay. RNA was extracted from all samples and reverse transcribed into cDNA, which served as template for TCR sequencing. First-strand cDNA was synthesized using SuperScript III with a 2:1 mix of oligo-dT and random hexamers. A synthetic immune receptor repertoire was used to assess amplification bias, and residual bias was removed computationally. The paper's data handling went like this. Raw reads were preprocessed to remove errors, and CDR3 was defined according to IMGT conventions as the region from the conserved cysteine to phenylalanine. Clonality was computed as 1 minus the Shannon entropy, with the entropy normalized by log2 of the number of productive unique TCRs. Scalp TCRbeta sequences were cross-referenced with sorted blood CD4 and CD8 repertoires so that the CD4 or CD8 identity of scalp clones could be inferred. The clones in this table, taken by TCRdb from immuneACCESS, are in-frame only. Not every clone is retained; where verified, under half of the shortfall comes from an unresolved V gene, and the cause of the rest is unknown. Clone size and V and J calls were adopted from that table, with D and trimming inferred from the DNA. The table for this sample lists 69,000 or so clones; 55% to 65% of them were counted only once. Under 20% of the sample comes from the top ten.

This clone was seen only a few times. This clone's antigen is unknown. No much larger clonotype is one base removed from it; base qualities were not supplied. The sequence was collected from a human donor with alopecia areata. Rearrangement joined TRBV7-2 to TRBJ1-4; TRBD1 lines up with 9 middle nucleotides. The material sequenced was CD8+ T cells sorted from blood, taken at week 0. The DNA reads TGTGCCAGCGGAGAAACAGGGGGCACAGAAAAACTGTTTTTT. Its product reads: CASGETGGTEKLFF.